The 3 T cell receptor beta chains in this list originate from one sample, sequenced in a study of cytomegalovirus exposure and HLA in healthy donors (dated by TCRdb to 2016 to 2017). Preparation of the library involved the immunoSEQ multiplex PCR assay. The table was pulled from immuneACCESS by TCRdb, which kept in-frame rearrangements only. Such tables lose some clones; where checked, under half of the loss comes from unresolved V genes, and the rest has no known cause. The table for this sample lists about 120,000 clones; around 88% of them were counted only once. The top ten hold 1.5% to 2% of the sample. Sequenced material: PBMCs. The source is a man between 18 and 29 years old in good health and CMV-seronegative.

This rearrangement joins TRBV6-5 to TRBJ2-7; D remains ambiguous. From germline, CDR1 is MNHEY and CDR2 SVGAGI. Deletions cut 0 bases from V and 0 bases from J, with 6 bases between. The CDR3 consists of 14 residues. CDR3 region: CASSYSSDSYEQYF. The CDR3 DNA reads as TGTGCCAGCAGTTACTCGAGCGACTCCTACGAGCAGTACTTC.

The chain couples TRBV28 to TRBJ1-3; 8 bases align to TRBD1. The V gene's germline CDR1 is MDHEN and CDR2 SYDVKM. With 6 bases clipped from V and 1 base from J, the junction kept 5 bases outside the gene matches. CDR3 length: 15 residues. The CDR3 DNA reads TGTGCCAGCAGGGAGGGACAGGTGTCTGGAAACACCATATATTTT. Its translation: CASREGQVSGNTIYF.

The chain recombines TRBV6-5 with TRBJ2-1; D possibly corresponds to TRBD1 (8 bases). Trimming took 6 bases from V and 7 from J, leaving 13 bases between them. Germline CDR1 MNHEY, CDR2 SVGAGI. The CDR3 sequence is 13 residues long. CDR3: CASRTGGGNEQFF. CDR3 in DNA: TGTGCCAGCAGAACAGGGGGAGGGAATGAGCAGTTCTTC.